This TCR beta chain is drawn from a study of tumor-infiltrating lymphocytes in primary liver carcinoma. Study information: Staging of the tumors gave T1-T3 N0M0, with widths of roughly 4.2 to 11 cm.

Study results and limitations: It was tumor-adjacent and tumor-blood pairs that overlapped less than tumor region pairs did.

In regard to this clonotype: What it recognizes is unknown. A much larger clone lies a single base off, so this may be a read error.

Co-extraction yielded RNA and DNA from around 20-30 mg of unsorted bulk tissue. The study enrolled treatment-naive patients with chronic HBV infection. There were over 85% viable tumor cells in every single sample of tumor. This CDR3 spans 15 amino acids. Trimming at V came to 5 bases and at J to 3 bases, leaving 9 bases not matched to a gene. Looked up from germline, CDR1 is MDHEN and CDR2 is SYDVKM. Priming with a constant-region primer yielded TCR beta cDNA from about 510 ng total RNA. Three nested multiplex PCR rounds of slightly modified ARM-PCR generated TCR beta libraries. Forward primers for TRBV1-TRBV30 and a C-beta reverse primer served the first two PCR rounds, at approximately 10 cycles each. TCRdb fed the multiplex PCR reads into MiXCR, producing one record per CDR3 protein. The data show 80,000 or so distinct CDR3 sequences, with about two thirds seen just once and roughly 15% held by the top ten.

Sequencing used liver tumor tissue from sampling region 4. This sample's subset: tumor region T4, right-lateral pole. The rearrangement joins TRBV28 to TRBJ1-2; 7 positions match TRBD1. The receptor's source is a woman in her sixties or seventies with primary liver carcinoma and hepatitis B virus infection. The DNA of the CDR3 is TGTGCCAGCAGTAACTCCGGGACAGTTTACTATGGCTACACCTTC. It specifies CASSNSGTVYYGYTF.